These T cell receptor beta chains were read from a single sample in a study of shared clonotypes between healthy human individuals. Some clones are missing from TCRdb's copy, which holds only in-frame ones; the method was immunoSEQ multiplex PCR. Of approximately 2.5 million clones listed, roughly nine tenths are singletons. Sequencing was carried out using naive CD4+ T cells sorted from blood. These receptors all stem from a man aged 18 to 30 in good health. CDR3s include the opening cysteine and the closing phenylalanine or tryptophan. A D gene is named only where the DNA matches it firmly. Expanded clones get a size class; other rows say once, few or many, or leave the size out.

J	V	size	D	DNA	CDR3
TRBJ2-7	TRBV5-6	NA	NA	TGTGCCAGCAGCTTGGCTCTGGAAAGGTCCACCTATTACGAGCAGTACTTC	CASSLALERSTYYEQYF
TRBJ1-2	TRBV19	NA	NA	TGTGCCAGTAGTATGTCGGGGACCCCGTTCGGCTACACCTTC	CASSMSGTPFGYTF
TRBJ2-5	TRBV5-1	NA	NA	TGCGCCAGCAGCCCCGACACCGGAGCGGAGACCCAGTACTTC	CASSPDTGAETQYF
TRBJ2-6	TRBV5-5	NA	NA	TGTGCCAGCAGCTGGAGAGGAGGGGCCTTTGACTCTGGGGCCAACGTCCTGACTTTC	CASSWRGGAFDSGANVLTF
TRBJ2-2	TRBV21-1	NA	NA	TGTGCCAGTCCGGGACAGGCTAACACCGGGGAGCTGTTTTTT	CASPGQANTGELFF
TRBJ1-1	TRBV19	NA	NA	TGTGCCAGTAGTATAGCTCCGGAAACTGAAGCTTTCTTT	CASSIAPETEAFF
TRBJ1-4	TRBV10-3	NA	NA	TGTGCCATCAGTGGAACGCCCAGTGAAAAACTGTTTTTT	CAISGTPSEKLFF
TRBJ2-1	TRBV10-3	once	NA	TGTGCCGTCGCTAGCGTTCGGGTAGGCGGGGATGAGCAGTTCTTC	CAVASVRVGGDEQFF
TRBJ2-5	TRBV7-2	NA	NA	TGTGCCAGCAGCTTAGGGCCCTTAATGCTCGGGGAGACCCAGTACTTC	CASSLGPLMLGETQYF
TRBJ1-2	TRBV15	NA	TRBD1	TGTGCCACCAGCAGGGACAGGGGGCGGGTTGGCTACACCTTC	CATSRDRGRVGYTF
TRBJ1-4	TRBV30	few	NA	TGTGCCTGGAGCCCAGGGGTGACGGGTGAAAAACTGTTTTTT	CAWSPGVTGEKLFF
TRBJ2-1	TRBV10-3	NA	NA	TGTGCCATCAGTGAGTCGGGTGGGAGGGAGCAGTTCTTC	CAISESGGREQFF
TRBJ2-5	TRBV21-1	once	NA	TGTGCCAGCAGCCATCCCGAGGGCCAAGAGACCCAGTACTTC	CASSHPEGQETQYF
TRBJ1-5	TRBV27	NA	TRBD1	TGTGCCAGCAGTTTATACGTGACAGGGGGCGATCAGCCCCAGCATTTT	CASSLYVTGGDQPQHF
TRBJ2-3	TRBV10-1	NA	TRBD2	TGCGCCAGCACCGGGGGACGGCGGGGGGATACGCAGTATTTT	CASTGGRRGDTQYF
TRBJ1-6	TRBV6-1	NA	NA	TGTGCCAGCAGAGACGGGACGCCGTATTCACCCCTCCACTTT	CASRDGTPYSPLHF
TRBJ1-4	TRBV6-1	NA	NA	TGTGCCAGCAGGGGTACCACAACTAATGAAAAACTGTTTTTT	CASRGTTTNEKLFF
TRBJ2-3	TRBV27	NA	NA	TGTGCCAGCAGTTCCAACGAGGTCCTAGGACTCACAGATACGCAGTATTTT	CASSSNEVLGLTDTQYF
TRBJ1-6	TRBV28	NA	NA	TGTGCCAGCATGGGGGGTGGGAATTCACCCCTCCACTTT	CASMGGGNSPLHF
TRBJ2-7	TRBV5-1	NA	NA	TGCGCCAGCAGCTTACCCGCTTTCGAGCAGTACTTC	CASSLPAFEQYF
TRBJ1-2	TRBV6-5	NA	TRBD1	TGTGCCAGCAGTGGACAGGGTCGGCGTGGTGGCTACACCTTC	CASSGQGRRGGYTF
TRBJ2-7	TRBV21-1	NA	NA	TGTGCCAGCAGCAAAGCGCTCTGGGGCAGCTCCTACGAGCAGTACTTC	CASSKALWGSSYEQYF
TRBJ2-5	TRBV29-1	NA	TRBD2	TGCAGCGTTAGGGGGACTAGCGGGAGGGCCTGGGAGACCCAGTACTTC	CSVRGTSGRAWETQYF
TRBJ2-7	TRBV6-1	NA	NA	TGTGCCAGCAGTGGTGGGATTAGCTCCTACGAGCAGTACTTC	CASSGGISSYEQYF
TRBJ2-1	TRBV11-3	NA	TRBD1	TGTGCCAGCAGCTACGACAGGGGGACACTCAATGAGCAGTTCTTC	CASSYDRGTLNEQFF
TRBJ2-3	TRBV5-1	NA	NA	TGCGCCAGCAGCTCCACAGGGAAACTCACAGATACGCAGTATTTT	CASSSTGKLTDTQYF
TRBJ2-1	TRBV27	NA	TRBD2	TGTGCCAGCAGTTCCCCCCTAGCGGGAGGTTCTGATGAGCAGTTCTTC	CASSSPLAGGSDEQFF
TRBJ1-2	TRBV14	NA	NA	TGTGCCAGCAGATCCCTCTATGGCTACACCTTC	CASRSLYGYTF
TRBJ1-1	TRBV10-1	NA	NA	TGCGCCAGCAGTGCAAGCTACGGGAACACTGAAGCTTTCTTT	CASSASYGNTEAFF
TRBJ1-2	TRBV7-2	NA	TRBD1	TGTGCCAGCAGCCACCTGACAGGGAATGGCTACACCTTC	CASSHLTGNGYTF
TRBJ1-3	TRBV30	NA	TRBD1	TGTGCCTGGGGGGACAGGAGCTCTGGAAACACCATATATTTT	CAWGDRSSGNTIYF
TRBJ1-6	TRBV7-6	NA	NA	TGTGCCAGCATCACAGGGACGATTGGAACGGGGGATAATTCACCCCTCCACTTT	CASITGTIGTGDNSPLHF
TRBJ1-4	TRBV6-1	NA	NA	TGTGCCAGCAGTGAACAGGGCCCTTCAACTAATGAAAAACTGTTTTTT	CASSEQGPSTNEKLFF
TRBJ2-5	TRBV27	once	NA	TGTGCCAGCAGTTTCAGGCCTTGGGAGACCCAGTACTTC	CASSFRPWETQYF
TRBJ2-2	TRBV6-5	NA	NA	TGTGCCAGCAGTTCGCCGACCGGGGAGCTGTTTTTT	CASSSPTGELFF
TRBJ1-6	TRBV30	NA	NA	TGTGCCTGGATTCCCCGGTTGAGCTCCTATAATTCACCCCTCCACTTT	CAWIPRLSSYNSPLHF
TRBJ2-3	TRBV6-5	once	NA	TGTGCCAGCAGCCGGAGACCCGGCACAGATACGCAGTATTTT	CASSRRPGTDTQYF
TRBJ1-3	TRBV5-1	NA	TRBD1	TGCGCCAGCAGCTTGGGACAGGGGATCGTGACTGGAAACACCATATATTTT	CASSLGQGIVTGNTIYF
TRBJ2-1	TRBV5-1	NA	TRBD1	TGCGCCAGCAGGGCCGGGACAGCTTACAATGAGCAGTTCTTC	CASRAGTAYNEQFF
TRBJ2-5	TRBV7-9	NA	TRBD1	TGTGCCAGCAGCCTCTTGACAGGGAAGGGGAAAGAGACCCAGTACTTC	CASSLLTGKGKETQYF
TRBJ2-7	TRBV5-1	NA	TRBD1	TGCGCCAGCAGCTCCCCCGGACAGGGGGCTGACGAGCAGTACTTC	CASSSPGQGADEQYF
TRBJ1-6	TRBV6-5	few	NA	TGTGCCAGCAGACTACAGGGAAGGAATTCACCCCTCCACTTT	CASRLQGRNSPLHF
TRBJ2-7	TRBV6-1	NA	TRBD1	TGTGCCAGCAGTGATCGTGGATCGCGACAGGGTCGGAACTACGAGCAGTACTTC	CASSDRGSRQGRNYEQYF
TRBJ2-6	TRBV9	once	NA	TGTGCCAGCAGCTCCCCCCGGGCGGGAATTATTGGGGCCAACGTCCTGACTTTC	CASSSPRAGIIGANVLTF
TRBJ1-1	TRBV25-1	NA	NA	TGTGCCAGCAGTGGAATAAAGGGGGGGACTGAAGCTTTCTTT	CASSGIKGGTEAFF
TRBJ1-1	TRBV5-1	few	TRBD1	TGCGCCAGCAGCCCGAGACAGGGCGGGTACACTGAAGCTTTCTTT	CASSPRQGGYTEAFF